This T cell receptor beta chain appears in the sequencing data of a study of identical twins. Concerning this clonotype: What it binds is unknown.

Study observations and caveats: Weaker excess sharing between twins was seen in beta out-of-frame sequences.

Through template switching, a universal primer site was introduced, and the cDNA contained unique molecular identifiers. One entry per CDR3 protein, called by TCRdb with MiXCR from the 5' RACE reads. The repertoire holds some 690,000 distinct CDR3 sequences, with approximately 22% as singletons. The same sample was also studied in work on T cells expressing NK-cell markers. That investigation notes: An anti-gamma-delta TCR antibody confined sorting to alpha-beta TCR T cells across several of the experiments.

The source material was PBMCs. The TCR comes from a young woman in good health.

The CDR3 here is CASSLDTGVPQYF. The CDR3 nucleotides read TGTGCCAGCAGCTTAGATACAGGGGTGCCGCAGTATTTT. V usage is TRBV7-6 and J usage is TRBJ2-3; 7 positions match TRBD1. Trimming cost V 1 base and J 10 bases; bases outside gene matches: 5. Germline V gene data show CDR1 as SGHVS and CDR2 as FNYEAQ. This CDR3 spans 13 amino acids.